What follows are 17 T cell receptor beta chains derived from one specimen sequenced in a study of shared clonotypes between healthy human individuals (dated by TCRdb to the early 2020s). Library creation used the immunoSEQ multiplex PCR assay. Imported from immuneACCESS, the table was reduced by TCRdb to in-frame sequences with V and J called. These copies leave out some clones; in studies compared against another copy, an unresolved V gene accounts for under half, and the cause of the remainder is not known. For this sample the table gives 2 million to 3 million clones, of which 90% to 95% were detected only once. The top ten clonotypes cover roughly 0.39% of the sample. Sequencing was carried out using naive CD4+ T cells from PBMCs. Sample cell subset or site, as interpreted from the label and publication: CD45RA+ positively selected. The receptors stem from a man between 18 and 29 years old in good health. Some clones in this sample may be carry-over from other donors' samples.

The genes are TRBV14 and TRBJ2-3; 8 bases match TRBD1. With V trimmed by 4 bases and J by 2 bases, 5 bases remained unmatched. The CDR3 length is 15 residues. Germline V gene sequence: CDR1 SGHDN, CDR2 FVKESK. The CDR3 protein is CASSRQGPYTDTQYF. The CDR3 bases are TGTGCCAGCAGCCGACAGGGGCCATACACAGATACGCAGTATTTT.

V and J are TRBV2 and TRBJ2-7; TRBD2 aligns across 14 bases. Unmatched junction bases numbered 15, after V lost 6 bases and J lost 5 bases. The V gene's germline CDR1 is SNHLY and CDR2 FYNNEI. The CDR3 spans 18 residues. CDR3 sequence: CASRKTSGRASTPHEQYF. In nucleotides, the CDR3 is TGTGCCAGCAGGAAGACTAGCGGGAGGGCCTCAACCCCCCACGAGCAGTACTTC.

The chain couples TRBV28 to TRBJ1-4, with D perhaps matching TRBD1 (5 bases). The CDR3 covers 16 residues. The germline V gene encodes CDR1 MDHEN and CDR2 SYDVKM. With 4 bases removed from V and 6 bases from J, the gap between germline ends came to 18 bases. Here the CDR3 DNA reads TGTGCCAGCAGTTCTAATGGCCCCCAGGGTTATGAAAAACTGTTTTTT. Translating gives CASSSNGPQGYEKLFF.

V gene TRBV5-1 combines with J gene TRBJ2-1; 14 positions agree with TRBD2. The CDR3 is made up of 15 amino acids. V shed 6 bases and J 10 bases; nucleotides not matched to a gene: 9. In germline, CDR1 is SGHRS, CDR2 YFSETQ. CDR3 bases: TGCGCCAGCACCATGACTAGCGGGAGGGCCAAAGAGCAGTTCTTC. Translated: CASTMTSGRAKEQFF.

This sequence joins TRBV6-5 and TRBJ1-4, with TRBD1 as a possible D gene (5 bases). This CDR3 region has 15 residues. In germline, CDR1 is MNHEY, CDR2 SVGAGI. The V end lost 5 bases, the J end lost 7 bases, and 17 bases lay between the germline ends. The CDR3 spells CASSVTQDWGEKLFF. CDR3 bases: TGTGCCAGCAGTGTTACACAGGACTGGGGTGAAAAACTGTTTTTT.

The chain has TRBV5-1 and TRBJ2-5; D call uncertain. The CDR3 extends over 15 amino acids. Trimming took 0 bases from V and 5 from J, leaving 14 bases between them. CDR1 and CDR2 (germline): SGHRS, YFSETQ. CDR3 sequence reads: CASSLEAGSRETQYF. The CDR3 DNA reads TGCGCCAGCAGCTTGGAAGCAGGTAGTAGGGAGACCCAGTACTTC.

The chain links TRBV28 to TRBJ2-5; D gene unclear. The CDR3 spans 14 residues. V was shortened by 6 bases and J by 5 bases, with 16 bases between the two germline ends. Germline V gene lookup returns CDR1 MDHEN and CDR2 SYDVKM. CDR3 DNA sequence: TGTGCCAGCAGAACCTTCGGAGCCGGGGAGACCCAGTACTTC. This translates into CASRTFGAGETQYF.

Notes on this clone: Other DNA sequences in this specimen translate into the identical CDR3. The rearrangement joins TRBV9 to TRBJ1-1; D unresolved. Germline loops: CDR1 SGDLS, CDR2 YYNGEE. The V and J ends lost 0 bases and 2 bases respectively, with 8 bases between them. CDR3 size: 14 residues. The CDR3 bases are TGTGCCAGCAGCGTAGTTCTGGGAAACACTGAAGCTTTCTTT. This codes for CASSVVLGNTEAFF.

This sequence joins TRBV7-2 and TRBJ1-1, with D unclear. Germline V gene sequence: CDR1 SGHTA, CDR2 FQGNSA. V lost 5 bases, J lost 3 bases, and 4 bases lay in between. This CDR3 has 11 residues. DNA for the CDR3: TGTGCCAGCAGCATATACACTGAAGCTTTCTTT. It is translated as CASSIYTEAFF.

The V call is TRBV2, the J call TRBJ1-5, with a weak D call TRBD1 (5 bases). V lost 7 bases and J 4 bases, leaving 14 bases between the germline ends. The germline V gene has CDR1 SNHLY and CDR2 FYNNEI. The length of the CDR3 is 14 residues. CDR3 in amino acids: CASKSGTSNQPQHF. CDR3 sequence (DNA): TGTGCCAGCAAGTCGGGGACGAGTAATCAGCCCCAGCATTTT.

This rearrangement joins TRBV4-3 to TRBJ1-4; the D gene is possibly TRBD1 (5 bases). The CDR3 sequence is 15 residues long. V was trimmed by 1 base and J by 10 bases, leaving 16 bases between them. CDR1 is LGHNA and CDR2 is YSLEER in the germline V gene. CDR3 sequence reads: CASSQGGGPSVKLFF. Here the CDR3 DNA reads TGCGCCAGCAGCCAAGGTGGGGGACCTAGCGTAAAACTGTTTTTT.

The V call is TRBV14, the J call TRBJ1-2; 10 positions match TRBD1. CDR3 length: 16 amino acids. With V trimmed by 1 base and J by 4 bases, 6 bases remained unmatched. CDR1 and CDR2 from the germline V gene are SGHDN and FVKESK. CDR3 DNA sequence: TGTGCCAGCAGCCAAGGACAGGGGGCATCCGTCTATGGCTACACCTTC. As protein: CASSQGQGASVYGYTF.

The rearrangement uses TRBV15 and TRBJ2-2, with a weak D call TRBD2 (5 bases). CDR3 size: 15 residues. Looked up from germline, CDR1 is LNHNV and CDR2 is YYDKDF (reference sequence). V was clipped by 1 base and J by 4 bases, with 10 bases between them. DNA of the CDR3: TGTGCCACCAGCAGAGCCGCCCGGGGCACCGGGGAGCTGTTTTTT. Its translation is CATSRAARGTGELFF.

The chain links TRBV7-9 to TRBJ2-5; maybe TRBD1 (5 bases). This CDR3 has 15 residues. V dropped 0 bases and J dropped 2 bases, with 10 bases sitting between them. Germline CDR1 SEHNR, CDR2 FQNEAQ (reference sequence). CDR3 loop: CASSLAAGYQETQYF. In DNA form, the CDR3 reads TGTGCCAGCAGCTTAGCTGCAGGGTATCAAGAGACCCAGTACTTC.

A remark on this clone: Other DNA sequences of this sample code for an identical CDR3. V gene TRBV6-1 combines with J gene TRBJ1-1; D is ambiguous. Germline CDR1 reads MNHNS; CDR2 reads SASEGT. Trimming took 1 base from V and 4 from J, leaving 7 bases between them. This CDR3 is built from 13 residues. The CDR3 loop is CASSEGGSTEAFF. CDR3 sequence (DNA): TGTGCCAGCAGTGAAGGTGGGAGCACTGAAGCTTTCTTT.

The V call is TRBV28, the J call TRBJ2-7; D may be TRBD1 or TRBD2 (5 bases each). The CDR3 totals 14 residues. CDR1 MDHEN and CDR2 SYDVKM come from the germline V gene. The V end lost 7 bases, the J end lost 0 bases, and 13 bases lay between the germline ends. CDR3: CASIARDGSYEQYF. The CDR3 bases are TGTGCCAGCATAGCTCGGGACGGCTCCTACGAGCAGTACTTC. The variable domain in full, completed from reference TRBV28 and TRBJ2-7, reads DVKVTQSSRYLVKRTGEKVFLECVQDMDHENMFWYRQDPGLGLRLIYFSYDVKMKEKGDIPEGYSVSREKKERFSLILESASTNQTSMYLCASIARDGSYEQYFGPGTRLTVT.

The V call is TRBV4-1, the J call TRBJ2-5; perhaps D is TRBD1 or TRBD2 (7 bases each). CDR1 is MGHRA and CDR2 is YSYEKL in the germline V gene. The V end lost 4 bases, the J end lost 4 bases, and 19 bases lay between the germline ends. CDR3 length equals 16 residues. DNA for the CDR3: TGCGCCAGCAGCCGAGTCCAGGGGGTAGCGGGAGAGACCCAGTACTTC. Translated, it gives CASSRVQGVAGETQYF.